The clone carrying this T cell receptor (beta chain) was found once. Its antigen is unidentified. The data stem from a study of T cell responses to AZD1222 COVID-19 vaccine. After removal of 8 bases from V and 5 bases from J, the junction contained 8 bases not matched to a gene. Looked up from germline, CDR1 is LNHDA and CDR2 is SQIVND (reference sequence). The CDR3 runs to 15 residues. TCRdb keeps only in-frame clones here, not all; method: immunoSEQ multiplex PCR. Of roughly 100,000 clones listed, roughly 89% are singletons. Study findings and constraints: It was only after the peak T cell response that any repertoires were sampled. Reportedly, nearly half of unique spike TCRs recognized epitopes outside B.1.351/B.1.1.7 mutations. Seropositive AZD1222 recipients at baseline numbered only five or six.

Sequencing was performed on peripheral blood, taken on day 0 of AZD1222 vaccination. J is TRBJ2-5 and V is TRBV19; the match to TRBD2 covers 13 bases. The receptor was isolated from an adult in good health. CDR3 amino acids: CASGLAGAWVETQYF. For the CDR3, the DNA is TGTGCCAGTGGACTAGCGGGAGCTTGGGTGGAGACCCAGTACTTC.